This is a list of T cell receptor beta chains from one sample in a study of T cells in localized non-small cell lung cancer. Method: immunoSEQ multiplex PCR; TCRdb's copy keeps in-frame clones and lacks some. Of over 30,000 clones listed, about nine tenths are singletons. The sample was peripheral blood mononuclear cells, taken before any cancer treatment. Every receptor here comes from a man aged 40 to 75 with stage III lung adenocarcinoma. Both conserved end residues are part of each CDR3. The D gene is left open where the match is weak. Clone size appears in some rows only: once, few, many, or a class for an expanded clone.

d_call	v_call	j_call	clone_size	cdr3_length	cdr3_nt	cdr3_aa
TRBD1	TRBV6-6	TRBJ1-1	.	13	TGTGCCAGCAGTTCAGGGACAGGGCTTGAAGCTTTCTTT	CASSSGTGLEAFF
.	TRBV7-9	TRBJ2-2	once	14	TGTGCCAGCAGCCTTACAGGGAGTGGCGGGGAGCTGTTTTTT	CASSLTGSGGELFF
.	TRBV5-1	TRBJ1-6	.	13	TGCGCCAGCGGAGCAGAAAAGAATTCACCCCTCCACTTT	CASGAEKNSPLHF
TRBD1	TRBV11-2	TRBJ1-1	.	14	TGTGCCAGCAGCTTGGGACAGGGCCAGACTGAAGCTTTCTTT	CASSLGQGQTEAFF
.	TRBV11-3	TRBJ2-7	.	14	TGTGCCAGCAGCCGCCCTCCGGGGGACTACGAGCAGTACTTC	CASSRPPGDYEQYF
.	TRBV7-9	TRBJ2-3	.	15	TGTGCCAGCCCCACCAAAGGGGAAAGCACAGATACGCAGTATTTT	CASPTKGESTDTQYF
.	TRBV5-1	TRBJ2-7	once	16	TGCGCCAGCAGCTTACAGTCCGGGACGGGCTCCTACGAGCAGTACTTC	CASSLQSGTGSYEQYF
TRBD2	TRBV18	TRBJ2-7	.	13	TGTGCCAGCTCACCGACGGGAGGGAACGAGCAGTACTTC	CASSPTGGNEQYF
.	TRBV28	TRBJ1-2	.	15	TGTGCCAGCAGTTTATTAGGGGGGACTTTGGGAGGCTACACCTTC	CASSLLGGTLGGYTF
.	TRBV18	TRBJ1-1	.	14	TGTGCCAGCTCACCCCTGGACAGCCGACGTGAAGCTTTCTTT	CASSPLDSRREAFF
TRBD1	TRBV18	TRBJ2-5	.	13	TGTGCCAGCTCAGACACAGGGGTCGAGACCCAGTACTTC	CASSDTGVETQYF
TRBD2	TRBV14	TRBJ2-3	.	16	TGTGCCAGCAGCCAAACGCCGGGACTAGCAACAGATACGCAGTATTTT	CASSQTPGLATDTQYF
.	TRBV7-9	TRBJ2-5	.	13	TGTGCCAGCAGCTTAGGTACAGCCCCTTCCCAGTACTTC	CASSLGTAPSQYF
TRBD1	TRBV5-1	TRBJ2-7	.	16	TGCGCCAGCACCCTCGGACCAGGGGGCGCTTCCTACGAGCAGTACTTC	CASTLGPGGASYEQYF
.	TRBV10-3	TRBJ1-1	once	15	TGTGCCATCAGGAACAGGGAGGAGGGAAACACTGAAGCTTTCTTT	CAIRNREEGNTEAFF
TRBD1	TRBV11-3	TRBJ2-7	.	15	TGTGCCAGCAGCCCGACAGGGGCTAGCTCCTACGAGCAGTACTTC	CASSPTGASSYEQYF
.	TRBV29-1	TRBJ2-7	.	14	TGCAGCGTCCGAGAGTCCATTGATTACTACGAGCAGTACTTC	CSVRESIDYYEQYF
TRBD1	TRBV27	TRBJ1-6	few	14	TGTGCCAGCAGGCAGGGGGCCAGAGGTTCACCCCTCCACTTT	CASRQGARGSPLHF
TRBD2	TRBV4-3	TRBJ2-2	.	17	TGCGCCAGCAGCCAAGATCAGGGCGGGGGGGCCGGTGGGGAGCTGTTTTTT	CASSQDQGGGAGGELFF
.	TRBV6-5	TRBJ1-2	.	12	TGTGCCAGCAGTTATGGGGGCTCTGGCTACACCTTC	CASSYGGSGYTF
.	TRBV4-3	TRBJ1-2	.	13	TGCGCCAGCAGCCTACAACGGAGTCTCGGCTACACCTTC	CASSLQRSLGYTF
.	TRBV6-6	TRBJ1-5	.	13	TGTGCCAGCAGTTACCTCAGCAATCAGCCCCAGCATTTT	CASSYLSNQPQHF
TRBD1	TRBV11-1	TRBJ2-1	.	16	TGTGCCAGCAGCTTAGTAGGGGGGACAGGGGTTAATGAGCAGTTCTTC	CASSLVGGTGVNEQFF
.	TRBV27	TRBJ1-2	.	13	TGTGCCAGCAGTTTACAGAAAAACTATGGCTACACCTTC	CASSLQKNYGYTF
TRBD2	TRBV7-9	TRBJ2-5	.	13	TGTGCCAGCAGTCCCCTAGCGGAAGAGACCCAGTACTTC	CASSPLAEETQYF
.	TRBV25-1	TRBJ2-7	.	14	TGTGCCAGCACCCCCGAGGGCAGAGCCTACGAGCAGTACTTC	CASTPEGRAYEQYF
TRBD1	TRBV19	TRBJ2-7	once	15	TGTGCCAGTAGTATCCTCGGGACAGGGCTTTACGAGCAGTACTTC	CASSILGTGLYEQYF
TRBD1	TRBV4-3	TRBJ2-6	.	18	TGCGCCAGCAGCCGTATGGGACAGGGGGGCTCTGGGGCCAACGTCCTGACTTTC	CASSRMGQGGSGANVLTF
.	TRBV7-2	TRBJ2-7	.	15	TGTGCCAGCAGCTTATCCCGGACGGATAACTACGAGCAGTACTTC	CASSLSRTDNYEQYF
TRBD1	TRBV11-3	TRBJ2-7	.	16	TGTGCCAGCAGCTTAGATCATAACAGGGGGCCCTACGAGCAGTACTTC	CASSLDHNRGPYEQYF
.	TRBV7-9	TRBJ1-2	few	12	TGTGCCAGCAGCCCGGACAGACGGGGCTACACCTTC	CASSPDRRGYTF
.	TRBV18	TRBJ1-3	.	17	TGTGCCAGCTCGCCTCCTTACAGTCCCATCTCTGGAAACACCATATATTTT	CASSPPYSPISGNTIYF
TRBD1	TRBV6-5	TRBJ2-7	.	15	TGTGCCAGCAGGCCTAGGGACAGAAGTAACTACGAGCAGTACTTC	CASRPRDRSNYEQYF
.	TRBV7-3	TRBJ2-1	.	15	TGTGCCAGCAGCTTTACAGGGACTACGTACAATGAGCAGTTCTTC	CASSFTGTTYNEQFF
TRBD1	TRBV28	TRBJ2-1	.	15	TGTGCCAGCAGCCCGACCGGGACAGCTTACAATGAGCAGTTCTTC	CASSPTGTAYNEQFF
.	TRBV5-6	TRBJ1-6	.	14	TGTGCCAGCAGCTTGGCGACTTCCTCTTCACCCCTCCACTTT	CASSLATSSSPLHF
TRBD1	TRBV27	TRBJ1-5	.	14	TGTGCCAGCAGTCCTCGACAGGGTAATCAGCCCCAGCATTTT	CASSPRQGNQPQHF
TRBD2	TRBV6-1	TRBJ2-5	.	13	TGTGCTTCCCGGCGGGGGGGCGGGGAGACCCAGTACTTC	CASRRGGGETQYF
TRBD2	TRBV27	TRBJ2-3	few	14	TGTGCCAGCAGGGCGGGGGGGCGTGCAGATACGCAGTATTTT	CASRAGGRADTQYF
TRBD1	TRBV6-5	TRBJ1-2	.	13	TGTGCCAGCAGTCGGACCCGGGACAGGGGCTACACCTTC	CASSRTRDRGYTF
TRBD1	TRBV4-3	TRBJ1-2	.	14	TGCGCCAGCAACTCGCTGACAGGGGGGGGCGGCTACACCTTC	CASNSLTGGGGYTF
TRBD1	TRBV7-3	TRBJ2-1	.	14	TGTGCCAGCAGCCCCTACAGGGGAACCAATGAGCAGTTCTTC	CASSPYRGTNEQFF
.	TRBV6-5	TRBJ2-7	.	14	TGTGCCAGCATACGGTATAATGGGGGGACAGTTTTTTACTTC	CASIRYNGGTVFYF
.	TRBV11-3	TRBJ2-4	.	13	TGTGCCAGCAGCTCCGGGGTGGGGAACATTCAGTACTTC	CASSSGVGNIQYF
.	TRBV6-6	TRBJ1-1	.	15	TGTGCCAGCAGTTGGGCTCGGGGGGCTCTTTCTGGGGCTTTCTTT	CASSWARGALSGAFF
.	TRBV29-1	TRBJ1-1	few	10	TGCAGCGTTGGATCCGGAGAAGCTTTCTTT	CSVGSGEAFF
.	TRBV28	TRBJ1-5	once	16	TGTGCCAGCAGTTCGGCGGGGGCGCGTCCCAATCAGCCCCAGCATTTT	CASSSAGARPNQPQHF
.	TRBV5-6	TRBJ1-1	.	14	TGTGCCAGCAGCCGTAAAATGACAGGACATGAAGCTTTCTTT	CASSRKMTGHEAFF
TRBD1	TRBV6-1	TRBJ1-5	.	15	TGTGCCAGCATCCAGGGGGCGAATCGCAATCAGCCCCAGCATTTT	CASIQGANRNQPQHF
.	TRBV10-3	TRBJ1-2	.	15	TGTGCCATCAGTGAGTCCTGGGGGGCGGACTATGGCTACACCTTC	CAISESWGADYGYTF
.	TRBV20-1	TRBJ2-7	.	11	TGCAGTGCCATATGGACAGTCGAGCAGTACTTC	CSAIWTVEQYF
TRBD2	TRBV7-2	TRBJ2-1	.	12	TGTGCCAGCAGTTACCCGGGGGGTGAGCAGTTCTTC	CASSYPGGEQFF
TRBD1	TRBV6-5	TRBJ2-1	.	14	TGTGCCAGCCGGACAGGGGCCCCCTACAATGAGCAGTTCTTC	CASRTGAPYNEQFF
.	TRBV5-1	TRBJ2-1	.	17	TGCGCCAGCAGCTTCATTTCGACAGCTAAAAACTACAATGAGCAGTTCTTC	CASSFISTAKNYNEQFF
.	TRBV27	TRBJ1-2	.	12	TGTGCCAGCAGTTTACAAGGCTATGGCTACACCTTC	CASSLQGYGYTF
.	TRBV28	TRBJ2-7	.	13	TGTGCCAGCAGTGCTGACAGCTCCTACGAGCAGTACTTC	CASSADSSYEQYF